These 15 T cell receptor beta chains were all obtained from the same sample, sequenced in a study of T cell changes during pregnancy in multiple sclerosis. Libraries were prepared by immunoSEQ multiplex PCR; TCRdb keeps only in-frame clonotypes and omits some of them. The sample includes approximately 61,000 clones, roughly nine tenths of them seen just once. The specimen was peripheral blood, collected in the first trimester of pregnancy. Receptors were obtained from a female donor in good health, enrolled as a control in a pregnancy study.

This chain connects TRBV13 to TRBJ2-5, with 12 nucleotides matching TRBD2. V gave up 5 bases and J gave up 3 bases; unmatched junction bases: 10. This CDR3 comprises 17 residues. Germline CDR1 PRHDT, CDR2 FYEKMQ (reference sequence). CDR3 amino acids: CASSAPSSGRAEETQYF. In DNA, the CDR3 is TGTGCCAGCAGCGCCCCATCTAGCGGGAGGGCCGAAGAGACCCAGTACTTC. Complete variable domain (other parts from reference TRBV13 and TRBJ2-5): AAGVIQSPRHLIKEKRETATLKCYPIPRHDTVYWYQQGPGQDPQFLISFYEKMQSDKGSIPDRFSAQQFSDYHSELNMSSLELGDSALYFCASSAPSSGRAEETQYFGPGTRLLVL.

This chain links TRBV6-1 with TRBJ2-3; D gene unclear. The V end lost 11 bases, the J end lost 1 base, and 7 bases lay between the germline ends. Per germline, CDR1 MNHNS and CDR2 SASEGT. There are 11 residues in the CDR3. This chain's CDR3 is CAAVGTDTQYF. CDR3 bases: TGTGCCGCGGTAGGCACAGATACGCAGTATTTT.

This chain joins TRBV7-2 and TRBJ1-5; 7 bases are shared with TRBD1. CDR3 length: 15 residues. V shed 5 bases and J 1 base; nucleotides not matched to a gene: 5. CDR1 SGHTA and CDR2 FQGNSA come from the germline V gene. CDR3 protein: CASSQGEISNQPQHF. In nucleotides, the CDR3 is TGTGCCAGCAGCCAGGGGGAGATAAGCAATCAGCCCCAGCATTTT. Full variable domain (missing parts from reference TRBV7-2 and TRBJ1-5): GAGVSQSPSNKVTEKGKDVELRCDPISGHTALYWYRQSLGQGLEFLIYFQGNSAPDKSGLPSDRFSAERTGGSVSTLTIQRTQQEDSAVYLCASSQGEISNQPQHFGDGTRLSIL.

V gene TRBV6-5 combines with J gene TRBJ1-4, with D maybe TRBD1 (6 bases). V shed 7 bases and J shed 3 bases, with 12 bases lying between them. This CDR3 is built from 14 residues. The germline CDR1 and CDR2 sequences are MNHEY and SVGAGI. DNA for the CDR3: TGTGCCAGCAAGGGGGGGTGGGCTAATGAAAAACTGTTTTTT. The encoded protein is CASKGGWANEKLFF.

The chain employs TRBV25-1 and TRBJ2-5; D call uncertain. The CDR3 has 15 amino acids. From germline, CDR1 is MGHDK and CDR2 SYGVNS. Trimming took off 4 bases at V and 1 base at J, with 13 bases between the two ends. CDR3 protein: CASSATGRSQETQYF. CDR3 nucleotide sequence: TGTGCCAGCAGTGCCACGGGTCGGTCCCAAGAGACCCAGTACTTC. Full variable domain (rest looked up from reference TRBV25-1 and TRBJ2-5): EADIYQTPRYLVIGTGKKITLECSQTMGHDKMYWYQQDPGMELHLIHYSYGVNSTEKGDLSSESTVSRIRTEHFPLTLESARPSHTSQYLCASSATGRSQETQYFGPGTRLLVL.

This clone occurred a few times. The junction differs from germline at one of its ends, possibly a read error. Other DNA sequences within the sample encode an identical CDR3. J is TRBJ2-5 and V is TRBV4-2, with 9 positions matching TRBD2. The CDR3 is 17 residues long. Germline CDR1 is LGHNA and CDR2 is YNFKEQ. The CDR3 protein is CASSQSLAGARQGTQYF. In DNA form, the CDR3 reads TGTGCCAGCAGCCAATCATTAGCGGGAGCTCGACAAGGGACCCAGTACTTC.

This chain joins TRBV5-1 and TRBJ2-2; perhaps TRBD2 as D (5 bases). The CDR3 is 15 residues long. V shed 2 bases and J shed 0 bases, with 8 bases lying between them. In germline, CDR1 is SGHRS, CDR2 YFSETQ. Written as DNA, the CDR3 is TGCGCCAGCAGCTTTGACTATTCGAACACCGGGGAGCTGTTTTTT. Its protein is CASSFDYSNTGELFF.

The chain is built from TRBV6-4 and TRBJ2-1; the D gene is possibly TRBD1 (6 bases). With 0 bases removed from V and 10 bases from J, the gap between germline ends came to 10 bases. This CDR3 comprises 13 residues. Germline V CDR1 and CDR2: MRHNA, SNTAGT. CDR3 nucleotides: TGTGCCAGCAGTGACTCTGGGGGCCGGGAGCAGTTCTTC. Protein: CASSDSGGREQFF.

The chain carries TRBV30 and TRBJ2-3, with 7 bases lining up with TRBD1. Germline V gene data show CDR1 as GTSNPN and CDR2 as SVGIG (reference sequence). The ends lost 2 bases at V and 1 base at J; junction bases unmatched: 12. The CDR3 loop spans 17 amino acids. The CDR3: CAWSLTTGKWGTDTQYF. CDR3 coding DNA: TGTGCCTGGAGTCTCACGACAGGGAAATGGGGCACAGATACGCAGTATTTT.

With respect to this clone: In the same sample, other DNA sequences code for this CDR3. The J gene is TRBJ1-1, the V gene TRBV6-5, with 9 bases fitting TRBD1. CDR1 and CDR2 (germline): MNHEY, SVGAGI. V gave up 4 bases and J gave up 1 base; unmatched junction bases: 1. The CDR3 loop spans 14 amino acids. The CDR3 protein is CASSLGQGNTEAFF. The CDR3 DNA reads TGTGCCAGCAGTTTGGGACAGGGGAACACTGAAGCTTTCTTT.

This chain joins TRBV11-2 and TRBJ2-7, with a weak D call TRBD1 (6 bases). V was pared by 4 bases and J by 5 bases, with 12 bases between. CDR3 length: 13 amino acids. Germline-derived CDR1 and CDR2 are SGHAT and FQNNGV. This chain's CDR3 is CASSSGARDEQYF. Here the CDR3 DNA reads TGTGCCAGCAGCTCAGGGGCCAGAGACGAGCAGTACTTC.

The V gene is TRBV12-5, the J gene TRBJ2-3, with D possibly TRBD2 on 7 matching bases. The length of the CDR3 is 16 residues. Deletions cut 3 bases from V and 5 bases from J, with 18 bases between. From germline, CDR1 is LGHNT and CDR2 FRNRAP. CDR3 sequence: CASGLGGATPLDTQYF. The CDR3 nucleotides read TGTGCTAGTGGTTTAGGGGGGGCGACCCCCTTAGATACGCAGTATTTT.

The chain is built from TRBV5-4 and TRBJ2-1; D might be TRBD1 (5 bases). The V end lost 6 bases, the J end lost 0 bases, and 10 bases lay between the germline ends. Germline V gives CDR1 SGHNT, CDR2 YYREEE (reference sequence). The CDR3 is 14 residues long. The CDR3 nucleotides read TGTGCCAGCACCCCTAGGGGCTCCTACAATGAGCAGTTCTTC. Translation gives CASTPRGSYNEQFF.

This clone appeared once. The V call is TRBV14, the J call TRBJ2-3; possibly TRBD2 for D (6 bases). The CDR3 is 15 amino acids. Per the germline V gene, CDR1 is SGHDN and CDR2 is FVKESK. V lost 4 bases and J lost 2, with 13 bases in between. In DNA, the CDR3 is TGTGCCAGCAGCCCCGGCGCGGGGCCCACAGATACGCAGTATTTT. Translated, it gives CASSPGAGPTDTQYF.

The V and J genes are TRBV5-4 and TRBJ2-1; a possible D gene is TRBD2 (5 bases). V was cut by 3 bases and J by 5 bases, with 9 bases left in between. This CDR3 contains 13 residues. The germline V gene encodes CDR1 SGHNT and CDR2 YYREEE (reference sequence). The CDR3 DNA reads TGTGCCAGCAGCTCCGGGGAAAACAATGAGCAGTTCTTC. This translates into CASSSGENNEQFF. The entire variable domain, with the rest obtained from reference TRBV5-4 and TRBJ2-1, is as follows: ETGVTQSPTHLIKTRGQQVTLRCSSQSGHNTVSWYQQALGQGPQFIFQYYREEENGRGNFPPRFSGLQFPNYSSELNVNALELDDSALYLCASSSGENNEQFFGPGTRLTVL.